The 32 T cell receptor beta chains presented below share a single source sample, sequenced in a study of low-dose radiotherapy and immunotherapy resistance in tumors. Documented time point: after trial treatment. Treatment in this sample: LDRT plus nivolumab, ipilimumab, low-dose cyclophosphamide and aspirin (RACIN trial). Gene-specific TRAV and TRBV primers were used for first-strand cDNA, covering alpha and beta chains. TCR amplification used about 18 PCR cycles, a constant-region primer and a V-primer adapter. TCRdb reanalysed the reads using MiXCR and keeps one entry per CDR3 protein. The table includes approximately 46,000 distinct CDR3 sequences, less than 30% detected once. Sequencing was performed on PBMCs, taken after low-dose radiotherapy plus immunotherapy. The receptors originated from a male donor with prostate cancer.

Concerning this clonotype itself: This CDR3 fails to terminate in the conserved phenylalanine or tryptophan, so it likely reflects a read error. It is unclear where the CDR3 begins or ends on the DNA, so no DNA is shown, and the CDR3 is as TCRdb lists it. The V gene is TRBV27, the J gene TRBJ2-7; the listed D gene, TRBD1, was not tested against the DNA. Counting both end residues, the CDR3 totals 15 amino acids. Germline V CDR1 and CDR2: MNHEY, SMNVEV (reference sequence). The CDR3: CASSSRQGTSYEKYC.

This clonotype was detected many times. The chain uses TRBV20-1 and TRBJ2-4; 8 bases match TRBD2. Looked up from germline, CDR1 is DFQATT and CDR2 is SNEGSKA (reference sequence). CDR3 length equals 15 residues. The junction had 9 bases not matched to a gene; V was cut back by 6 bases and J by 2 bases. DNA of the CDR3: TGCAGTGCCCCCCGAGCGGGAGTTACCAAAAACATTCAGTACTTC. Translation gives CSAPRAGVTKNIQYF.

This clonotype was seen many times. The genes are TRBV6-8 and TRBJ2-5, with 11 bases aligning to TRBD2. Germline V gene lookup returns CDR1 MNHGY and CDR2 SAAAGT. Trimming removed 0 bases from V and 0 bases from J; junction bases left unmatched: 6. This CDR3 is built from 18 residues. The CDR3 loop is CASSYSLAGGPNQETQYF. DNA for the CDR3: TGTGCCAGCAGTTACTCTCTAGCGGGGGGCCCGAACCAAGAGACCCAGTACTTC.

Worth noting for this clonotype: A far larger clone is one nucleotide away, so this likely arose from a read error. V usage is TRBV2 and J usage is TRBJ2-1; D might be TRBD1 (5 bases). V was trimmed by 6 bases and J by 10 bases, leaving 13 bases between them. The CDR3 consists of 12 residues. CDR1 and CDR2 (germline): SNHLY, FYNNEI. For the CDR3, the DNA is TGTGCCAGCAGCCAGGGATTTGGCGAGCAGTTCTTC. It specifies CASSQGFGEQFF.

This rearrangement joins TRBV6-2 or TRBV6-3 to TRBJ1-4, with D possibly matching TRBD1 (5 bases). Trimming left V 2 bases short and J 8 bases short, with 12 bases between. This CDR3 spans 14 amino acids. CDR1 MNHEY and CDR2 SVGEGT come from the germline V gene. In DNA form, the CDR3 reads TGTGCCAGCAGTTACGGGGGGACGGGGGAAAAACTGTTTTTT. It is translated as CASSYGGTGEKLFF.

In this sample, this clonotype turned up many times. V usage is TRBV6-5 and J usage is TRBJ2-4; no firm D call. Trimming stripped 6 bases from V and 6 bases from J, with 18 bases between. The CDR3 has 15 residues. CDR1 is MNHEY, CDR2 SVGAGI, per germline. The CDR3: CASSQQISPVNIQYF. CDR3 sequence (DNA): TGTGCCAGCAGCCAACAAATAAGTCCGGTAAACATTCAGTACTTC.

At least ten counts were recorded for this clonotype. The genes are TRBV5-3 and TRBJ1-3; D not resolved. TRBV5-3 is labeled an ORF, and its function is uncertain. The CDR3 loop spans 14 amino acids. Trimming took 9 bases from V and 0 from J, leaving 13 bases between them. CDR3 sequence (DNA): TGTGCCACCAGAAGTAGGGACTCTGGAAACACCATATATTTT. Protein sequence: CATRSRDSGNTIYF.

This clonotype was seen many times. The chain recombines TRBV2 with TRBJ2-1, with 10 nucleotides matching TRBD2. The CDR3 is made up of 15 amino acids. CDR1 and CDR2 (germline): SNHLY, FYNNEI. Trimming at V came to 6 bases and at J to 6 bases, leaving 8 bases not matched to a gene. The CDR3 loop is CASSPSSGGSNEQFF. As DNA, the CDR3 is TGTGCCAGCAGCCCTTCTAGCGGGGGAAGCAATGAGCAGTTCTTC.

This clonotype appeared many times. V and J are TRBV11-2 and TRBJ2-1; 7 bases align to TRBD2. With V trimmed by 5 bases and J by 2 bases, 9 bases remained unmatched. The CDR3 is 16 amino acids. Germline-derived CDR1 and CDR2 are SGHAT and FQNNGV. The CDR3 coding sequence is TGTGCCAGCAGCCCCTCCTATGCGGGGGCCTACAATGAGCAGTTCTTC. Its protein is CASSPSYAGAYNEQFF. Full variable domain (outside the CDR3, taken from reference TRBV11-2 and TRBJ2-1): EAGVAQSPRYKIIEKRQSVAFWCNPISGHATLYWYQQILGQGPKLLIQFQNNGVVDDSQLPKDRFSAERLKGVDSTLKIQPAKLEDSAVYLCASSPSYAGAYNEQFFGPGTRLTVL.

The V and J genes are TRBV24-1 and TRBJ2-1; TRBD1 matches 9 bases. With V trimmed by 4 bases and J by 7 bases, 4 bases remained unmatched. This CDR3 region has 14 residues. The germline V gene encodes CDR1 KGHDR and CDR2 SFDVKD. The CDR3 loop reads CATSDPGQGNEQFF. The CDR3 DNA reads TGTGCCACCAGTGACCCGGGACAGGGAAATGAGCAGTTCTTC.

The sample holds many counts of this clonotype. This chain joins TRBV19 and TRBJ2-1; tentatively, D is TRBD2 (6 bases). Germline CDR1 and CDR2: LNHDA and SQIVND (reference sequence). The CDR3 consists of 15 residues. The germline V and J ends were trimmed by 2 bases and 0 bases, with 8 bases remaining between them. Here the CDR3 DNA reads TGTGCCAGTAGTATATCCGGGGGCTCCTACAATGAGCAGTTCTTC. This encodes CASSISGGSYNEQFF.

This clonotype was counted many times. The V and J genes are TRBV5-4 and TRBJ1-4; no clear D. This CDR3 comprises 15 residues. Trimming removed 4 bases from V and 7 bases from J, with 17 bases in between. Per germline, CDR1 SGHNT and CDR2 YYREEE (reference sequence). The CDR3 protein is CASSQQVGSGEKLFF. CDR3 sequence (DNA): TGTGCCAGCAGCCAACAAGTAGGCTCCGGTGAAAAACTGTTTTTT.

This clonotype was observed a handful of times. The chain is built from TRBV18 and TRBJ2-3, with D possibly matching TRBD1 (6 bases). The CDR3 totals 15 residues. Germline CDR1 and CDR2: KGHSH and LQKENI. V dropped 6 bases and J dropped 0 bases, with 13 bases sitting between them. The CDR3 spells CASSPGQSSTDTQYF. The CDR3 DNA reads TGTGCCAGCTCTCCTGGACAGTCTAGCACAGATACGCAGTATTTT.

The chain carries TRBV12-3 or TRBV12-4 and TRBJ2-3; D tentatively reads TRBD1 or TRBD2 (6 bases each). Trimming took off 6 bases at V and 1 base at J, with 11 bases between the two ends. This CDR3 has 14 amino acids. The CDR3 coding sequence is TGTGCCAGCAGCTGGGGGGCCGGCACAGATACGCAGTATTTT. Its protein is CASSWGAGTDTQYF.

This clonotype occurred a few times. The chain uses TRBV9 and TRBJ2-4; TRBD2 is a possible D gene (5 bases). Trimming stripped 2 bases from V and 2 bases from J, with 5 bases between. CDR1 is SGDLS and CDR2 is YYNGEE in the germline V gene. The CDR3 extends over 13 amino acids. The CDR3 here is CASSVGTKNIQYF. The CDR3 DNA follows: TGTGCCAGCAGCGTCGGGACCAAAAACATTCAGTACTTC.

This clonotype was detected a few times. This chain joins TRBV6-2 or TRBV6-3 and TRBJ1-1; 12 bases fit TRBD1. Germline loops: CDR1 MNHEY, CDR2 SVGEGT. The CDR3 has 16 residues. V shed 6 bases and J 4 bases; nucleotides not matched to a gene: 9. CDR3 bases: TGTGCCAGCAGGAGAGGGACAGGGGGCCAGGGCACTGAAGCTTTCTTT. It translates to CASRRGTGGQGTEAFF.

In its sample, this clonotype was seen a few times. This chain joins TRBV4-1 and TRBJ2-7; 8 bases line up with TRBD1. This CDR3 comprises 15 residues. J was trimmed by 3 bases and V by 1 base; bases with no gene match: 5. Germline V gene data show CDR1 as MGHRA and CDR2 as YSYEKL. The DNA for the CDR3 is TGCGCCAGCAGCCAAGTCAGGACAGGGATCTACGAGCAGTACTTC. Amino acids: CASSQVRTGIYEQYF.

This clonotype has only a few counts. V usage is TRBV18 and J usage is TRBJ2-1; either TRBD1 or TRBD2 may fit D (6 bases each). CDR1 and CDR2 from the germline V gene are KGHSH and LQKENI. Trimming removed 5 bases at V and 7 bases at J, with 12 bases between. This CDR3 is built from 13 residues. CDR3: CASSSRGANEQFF. The DNA of the CDR3 is TGTGCCAGCTCATCAAGGGGGGCGAATGAGCAGTTCTTC.

There are many counts of this clonotype. The V call is TRBV27, the J call TRBJ2-7; TRBD1 aligns across 8 bases. The CDR3 contains 14 residues. CDR1 and CDR2 from the germline V gene are MNHEY and SMNVEV (reference sequence). The J segment lost 2 bases and the V segment lost 5 bases, leaving 5 bases of the junction unmatched. The CDR3: CASSQGARTYEQYF. Here the CDR3 DNA reads TGTGCCAGCAGTCAGGGGGCAAGGACCTACGAGCAGTACTTC.

Ten or more counts support this clonotype. V usage is TRBV5-1 and J usage is TRBJ2-1; D is unclear. Germline V gene sequence: CDR1 SGHRS, CDR2 YFSETQ. The V gene lost 4 bases and the J gene lost 4 bases, with 6 bases spanning the gap. This CDR3 region has 12 residues. CDR3 region: CASSHAYNEQFF. The CDR3 bases are TGCGCCAGCAGCCATGCTTACAATGAGCAGTTCTTC. The variable domain in full, completed from reference TRBV5-1 and TRBJ2-1, reads KAGVTQTPRYLIKTRGQQVTLSCSPISGHRSVSWYQQTPGQGLQFLFEYFSETQRNKGNFPGRFSGRQFSNSRSEMNVSTLELGDSALYLCASSHAYNEQFFGPGTRLTVL.

The chain recombines TRBV20-1 with TRBJ2-7, with 10 bases that match TRBD1. J lost 3 bases, V lost 6 bases, and 11 bases had no gene match. Germline CDR1 reads DFQATT; CDR2 reads SNEGSKA (reference sequence). The CDR3 runs to 15 residues. CDR3 region: CSAPRGGQGFYEQYF. The CDR3 DNA reads TGCAGTGCCCCAAGGGGGGGACAGGGGTTCTACGAGCAGTACTTC.

Note on this clonotype: Being one base from a much bigger clone, this may be a read error. The J gene is TRBJ1-6, the V gene TRBV29-1, with D possibly being TRBD1 (5 bases). This CDR3 has 13 residues. CDR1 SQVTM and CDR2 ANQGSEA come from the germline V gene. The germline V and J ends were trimmed by 5 bases and 4 bases, with 9 bases remaining between them. The CDR3 DNA sequence: TGCAGCGTTCTGACAGAATATAATTCACCCCTCCACTTT. Protein product: CSVLTEYNSPLHF.

The table lists this clonotype with a count of one. The V gene is TRBV7-2, the J gene TRBJ2-5; 8 bases map to TRBD2. Trimming removed 5 bases from V and 1 base from J; junction bases left unmatched: 9. This CDR3 comprises 16 residues. Germline CDR1 and CDR2: SGHTA and FQGNSA. DNA of the CDR3: TGTGCCAGCAGCCCCTCGGGAGGGGGGCGCCAAGAGACCCAGTACTTC. Its protein is CASSPSGGGRQETQYF.

This clonotype was seen at least ten times. The chain links TRBV5-4 to TRBJ1-3; tentative D call: TRBD1 (6 bases). CDR1 is SGHNT, CDR2 YYREEE, per germline (reference sequence). Between the trimmed V and J ends, which lost 0 bases and 4 bases, there was a span of 17 bases. There are 17 residues in the CDR3. CDR3 protein: CASSLEPTGSAGNTIYF. As DNA, the CDR3 is TGTGCCAGCAGCTTGGAGCCGACAGGTTCTGCAGGAAACACCATATATTTT.

This clonotype was observed many times. The V call is TRBV5-1, the J call TRBJ1-6; 8 bases align to TRBD1. There are 15 residues in the CDR3. Germline loops: CDR1 SGHRS, CDR2 YFSETQ. The trim removed 5 bases at V and 4 bases at J, leaving 5 bases unmatched. The CDR3 sequence is CASSGQGSYNSPLHF. CDR3 coding DNA: TGCGCCAGCAGTGGACAGGGAAGTTATAATTCACCCCTCCACTTT.

Many counts were recorded for this clonotype. The V and J genes are TRBV29-1 and TRBJ1-2; 7 nucleotides agree with TRBD1. Germline CDR1 is SQVTM and CDR2 is ANQGSEA. CDR3 size: 15 residues. After removal of 0 bases from V and 8 bases from J, the junction contained 12 bases not matched to a gene. CDR3 region: CSVEEDRGPPEGYTF. The DNA for the CDR3 is TGCAGCGTTGAAGAGGATAGGGGGCCTCCTGAAGGCTACACCTTC.

The chain recombines TRBV7-9 with TRBJ2-3; D not resolved. Germline CDR1 is SEHNR and CDR2 is FQNEAQ (reference sequence). The CDR3 is made up of 14 amino acids. V was pared by 1 base and J by 3 bases, with 8 bases between. CDR3 in DNA: TGTGCCAGCAGCTTAGGCCCTGGGACAGATACGCAGTATTTT. Translating gives CASSLGPGTDTQYF. Full variable domain (missing parts from reference TRBV7-9 and TRBJ2-3): DTGVSQNPRHKITKRGQNVTFRCDPISEHNRLYWYRQTLGQGPEFLTYFQNEAQLEKSRLLSDRFSAERPKGSFSTLEIQRTEQGDSAMYLCASSLGPGTDTQYFGPGTRLTVL.

This clonotype was picked up many times. The rearrangement uses TRBV4-1 and TRBJ2-7, with a tentative D call TRBD2 (6 bases). The V gene lost 3 bases and the J gene lost 2 bases, with 11 bases spanning the gap. This CDR3 is built from 14 residues. Germline lookup yields CDR1 MGHRA and CDR2 YSYEKL. The CDR3 nucleotides read TGCGCCAGCAGCCAGAGCGGGCTGGCCTACGAGCAGTACTTC. This codes for CASSQSGLAYEQYF.

The table lists this clonotype with many counts. J is TRBJ2-7 and V is TRBV25-1; D gene uncertain. Deletions cut 3 bases from V and 0 bases from J, with 3 bases between. CDR1 and CDR2 from the germline V gene are MGHDK and SYGVNS. The CDR3 sequence is 12 residues long. CDR3 nucleotides: TGTGCCAGCAGTGAGAGCTCCTACGAGCAGTACTTC. Protein product: CASSESSYEQYF.

This clonotype has more than one count but fewer than ten. CDR3 nucleotide sequence: TGTGCCAGCAGTTTAGGGGGAACGAACACTGAAGCTTTCTTT. Protein product: CASSLGGTNTEAFF. The V gene is TRBV12-3 or TRBV12-4, the J gene TRBJ1-1, with D unresolved. Trimming pared 1 base from V and 1 base from J, leaving 7 bases between. This CDR3 has 14 residues.

This clonotype appeared many times. V and J are TRBV12-5 and TRBJ1-5, with 7 nucleotides matching TRBD1. The CDR3 has 15 residues. With V trimmed by 1 base and J by 6 bases, 6 bases remained unmatched. Germline CDR1 reads LGHNT; CDR2 reads FRNRAP. This chain's CDR3 is CASGLGTGESQPQHF. The CDR3 DNA reads TGTGCTAGTGGTTTGGGAACAGGGGAAAGTCAGCCCCAGCATTTT.

The rearrangement uses TRBV5-1 and TRBJ2-5; weak D call: TRBD1 (6 bases). Trimming took off 1 base at V and 10 bases at J, with 17 bases between the two ends. This CDR3 region has 14 residues. Germline V gene data show CDR1 as SGHRS and CDR2 as YFSETQ. The CDR3 here is CASSLRMASGDQYF. CDR3 nucleotides: TGCGCCAGCAGCTTGCGAATGGCCTCAGGGGACCAGTACTTC.